This TCR beta chain was captured in a study of control samples from healthy donors and cancer patients. CDR1 and CDR2 (germline): MDHEN, SYDVKM. The CDR3 totals 12 residues. V lost 2 bases and J 9 bases, leaving 10 bases between the germline ends. This table comes from immunoSEQ multiplex PCR, and its TCRdb copy is limited to in-frame clones, with some not included. The sample lists 150,000 to 200,000 clones, 91% occurring once. Sequenced: blood. The J gene is TRBJ1-1, the V gene TRBV28; D not certain. This clonotype originated in a young woman in good health. The CDR3 spells CASSLVVGKAFF. The CDR3 region has the DNA TGTGCCAGCAGTTTAGTGGTAGGGAAAGCTTTCTTT.